The next 11 T cell receptor beta chains were all read from a single sample in a study of PD-1 blockade in mismatch repair-deficient tumors. Profiling relied on immunoSEQ multiplex PCR, and the TCRdb table lists in-frame clones only, not all of them. The data show around 39,000 clones, with over 70% seen just once and approximately 0.98% held by the top ten. The sample here was PBMCs, taken about 40 weeks after starting pembrolizumab. These receptor sequences come from an adult with mismatch repair-deficient cancer.

This rearrangement joins TRBV18 to TRBJ2-7; 9 bases map to TRBD1. The germline gives CDR1 KGHSH, CDR2 LQKENI. V lost 2 bases, J lost 4 bases, and 9 bases stayed unmatched. The CDR3 consists of 16 residues. The CDR3 nucleotides read TGTGCCAGCTCACCATTGGGACAGGGAGTCAAATACGAGCAGTACTTC. This encodes CASSPLGQGVKYEQYF.

This clone was recorded only once. V usage is TRBV28 and J usage is TRBJ2-7; 8 nucleotides line up with TRBD2. The CDR3 runs 15 residues. The germline V gene encodes CDR1 MDHEN and CDR2 SYDVKM. Trimming cost V 2 bases and J 0 bases; bases outside gene matches: 3. In nucleotides, the CDR3 is TGTGCCAGCAGTTTAGCGGGAGGTCCCTCCTACGAGCAGTACTTC. It encodes CASSLAGGPSYEQYF.

The chain links TRBV28 to TRBJ1-2; TRBD1 matches 7 bases. The CDR3 extends over 15 amino acids. The V segment lost 5 bases and the J segment 4 bases; nucleotides outside the gene matches: 10. Looked up from germline, CDR1 is MDHEN and CDR2 is SYDVKM. CDR3 in amino acids: CASSTTGWGAYGYTF. The CDR3 DNA is TGTGCCAGCAGTACGACAGGGTGGGGTGCCTATGGCTACACCTTC.

The V call is TRBV6-5, the J call TRBJ1-2, with 7 bases that match TRBD1. The CDR3 loop spans 15 amino acids. Trimming cost V 3 bases and J 4 bases; bases outside gene matches: 8. In germline, CDR1 is MNHEY, CDR2 SVGAGI. CDR3 region: CASSYSVGGTYGYTF. In nucleotides, the CDR3 is TGTGCCAGCAGTTATAGTGTAGGGGGCACCTATGGCTACACCTTC.

The chain recombines TRBV6-6 with TRBJ2-5; 7 bases map to TRBD2. CDR1 is MNHNY and CDR2 is SVGAGI in the germline V gene (reference sequence). This CDR3 comprises 15 residues. V lost 0 bases, J lost 5 bases, and 6 bases stayed unmatched. The CDR3 spells CASSYSVGGRETQYF. CDR3 coding DNA: TGTGCCAGCAGTTACTCAGTGGGAGGGCGGGAGACCCAGTACTTC.

In this sample, this clone turned up a few times. The chain employs TRBV28 and TRBJ2-7; D gene uncertain. The germline gives CDR1 MDHEN, CDR2 SYDVKM. This CDR3 comprises 15 residues. V was clipped by 2 bases and J by 0 bases, with 11 bases between them. The CDR3 protein is CASSLATYYSYEQYF. The CDR3 nucleotides are TGTGCCAGCAGTTTAGCTACCTATTACTCCTACGAGCAGTACTTC.

This CDR3 reads CASSTGGGDTQYF. The CDR3 bases are TGTGCCAGCAGCACCGGGGGGGGAGATACGCAGTATTTT. The rearrangement uses TRBV7-6 and TRBJ2-3, with TRBD2 matching over 8 bases. Germline CDR1 and CDR2: SGHVS and FNYEAQ. There are 13 residues in the CDR3. V shed 5 bases, J shed 5 bases, and the junction held 3 bases outside the gene matches.

J is TRBJ2-7 and V is TRBV11-3; 10 nucleotides agree with TRBD2. The V segment lost 4 bases and the J segment 7 bases; nucleotides outside the gene matches: 13. Looked up from germline, CDR1 is SGHNT and CDR2 is YENEEA. This CDR3 comprises 16 residues. The CDR3 spells CASSSHSGRAGGEQYF. CDR3 sequence (DNA): TGTGCCAGCAGCTCCCACAGCGGGAGGGCGGGGGGGGAGCAGTACTTC.

The rearrangement joins TRBV15 to TRBJ2-3, with 8 positions matching TRBD1. The CDR3 totals 16 residues. Germline CDR1 and CDR2: LNHNV and YYDKDF (reference sequence). V shed 4 bases and J 4 bases; nucleotides not matched to a gene: 10. As DNA, the CDR3 is TGTGCCACCAGCATACACAGGACAGGGAGCGCAGATACGCAGTATTTT. This encodes CATSIHRTGSADTQYF.

This chain links TRBV5-1 with TRBJ1-1, with 8 bases aligning to TRBD1. In germline, CDR1 is SGHRS, CDR2 YFSETQ. The CDR3 spans 14 residues. V was pared by 4 bases and J by 4 bases, with 6 bases of the junction left unmatched. This CDR3 reads CASSDQDRVTEAFF. The CDR3 region has the DNA TGCGCCAGCAGCGACCAGGACAGGGTCACTGAAGCTTTCTTT.

V usage is TRBV7-8 and J usage is TRBJ2-1; TRBD2 matches 10 bases. Germline values: CDR1 SGHVS, CDR2 FQNEAQ. The CDR3 has 16 amino acids. J gave up 3 bases and V 0 bases, and 2 bases lay outside the gene matches. Here the CDR3 DNA reads TGTGCCAGCAGCTTAGCAGGGACTAGCGTCTACAATGAGCAGTTCTTC. Encoded protein: CASSLAGTSVYNEQFF.